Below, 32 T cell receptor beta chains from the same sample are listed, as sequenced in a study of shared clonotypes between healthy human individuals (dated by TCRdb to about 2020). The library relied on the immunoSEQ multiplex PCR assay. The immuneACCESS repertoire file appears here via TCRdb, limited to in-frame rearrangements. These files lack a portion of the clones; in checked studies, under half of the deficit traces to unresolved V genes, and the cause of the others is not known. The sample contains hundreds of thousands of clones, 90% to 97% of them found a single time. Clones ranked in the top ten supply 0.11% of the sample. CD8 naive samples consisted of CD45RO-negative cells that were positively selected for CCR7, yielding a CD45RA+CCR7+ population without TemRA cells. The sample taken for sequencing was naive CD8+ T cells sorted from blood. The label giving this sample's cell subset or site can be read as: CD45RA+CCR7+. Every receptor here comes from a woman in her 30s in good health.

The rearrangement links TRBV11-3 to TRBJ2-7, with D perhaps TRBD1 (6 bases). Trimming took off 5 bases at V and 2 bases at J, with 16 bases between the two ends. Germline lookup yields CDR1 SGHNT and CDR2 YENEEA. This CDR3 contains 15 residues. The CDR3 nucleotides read TGTGCCAGCAGCGCAAACACAGGGCGGACCTACGAGCAGTACTTC. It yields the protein CASSANTGRTYEQYF.

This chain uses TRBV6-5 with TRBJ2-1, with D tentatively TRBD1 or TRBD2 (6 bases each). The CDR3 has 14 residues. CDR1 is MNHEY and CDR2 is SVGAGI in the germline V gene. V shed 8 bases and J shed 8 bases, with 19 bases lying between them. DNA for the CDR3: TGTGCCAGCGAAGTTACGATGGGGGGCCATGAGCAGTTCTTC. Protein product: CASEVTMGGHEQFF.

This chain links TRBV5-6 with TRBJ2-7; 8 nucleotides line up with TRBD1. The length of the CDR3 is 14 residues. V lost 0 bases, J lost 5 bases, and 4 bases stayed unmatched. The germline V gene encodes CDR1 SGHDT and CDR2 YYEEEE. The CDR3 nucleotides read TGTGCCAGCAGCTTGGGGACAGGGTTTAACGAGCAGTACTTC. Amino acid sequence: CASSLGTGFNEQYF.

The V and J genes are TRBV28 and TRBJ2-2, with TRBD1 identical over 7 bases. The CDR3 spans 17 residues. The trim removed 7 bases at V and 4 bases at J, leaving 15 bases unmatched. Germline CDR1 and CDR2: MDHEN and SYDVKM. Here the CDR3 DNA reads TGTGCCAGCAACCCCAGCCTCCAGGGGGAAAGCACCGGGGAGCTGTTTTTT. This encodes CASNPSLQGESTGELFF.

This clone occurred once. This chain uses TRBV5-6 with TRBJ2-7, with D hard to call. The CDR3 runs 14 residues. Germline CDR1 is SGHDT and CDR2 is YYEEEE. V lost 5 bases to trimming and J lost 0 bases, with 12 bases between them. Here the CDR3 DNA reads TGTGCCAGCAGTCGAGACACCTACTCCTACGAGCAGTACTTC. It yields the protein CASSRDTYSYEQYF.

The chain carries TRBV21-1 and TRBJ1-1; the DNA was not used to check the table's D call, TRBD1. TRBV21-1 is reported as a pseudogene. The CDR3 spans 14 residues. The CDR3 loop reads CASRDKQGDTEAFF. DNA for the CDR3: TGTGCCAGCAGAGACAAACAGGGGGACACTGAAGCTTTCTTT.

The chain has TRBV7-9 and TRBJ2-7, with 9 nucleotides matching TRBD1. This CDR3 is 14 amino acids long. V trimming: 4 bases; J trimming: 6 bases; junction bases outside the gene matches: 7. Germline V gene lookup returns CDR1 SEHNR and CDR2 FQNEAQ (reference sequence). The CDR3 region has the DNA TGTGCCAGCAGCTGGAGACAGGGGGGACCCGAGCAGTACTTC. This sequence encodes CASSWRQGGPEQYF.

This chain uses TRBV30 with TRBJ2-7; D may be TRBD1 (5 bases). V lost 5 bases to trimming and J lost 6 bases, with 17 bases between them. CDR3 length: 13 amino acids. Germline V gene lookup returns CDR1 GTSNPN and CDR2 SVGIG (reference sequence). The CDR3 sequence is CAWGAILGSEQYF. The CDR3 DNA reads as TGTGCCTGGGGGGCGATATTGGGGTCCGAGCAGTACTTC.

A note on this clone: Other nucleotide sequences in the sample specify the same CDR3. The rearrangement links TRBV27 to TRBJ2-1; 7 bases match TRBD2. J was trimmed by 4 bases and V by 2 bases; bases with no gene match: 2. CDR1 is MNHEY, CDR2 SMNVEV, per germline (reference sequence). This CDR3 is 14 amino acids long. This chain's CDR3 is CASSLGGGYNEQFF. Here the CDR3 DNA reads TGTGCCAGCAGTTTAGGGGGAGGGTACAATGAGCAGTTCTTC.

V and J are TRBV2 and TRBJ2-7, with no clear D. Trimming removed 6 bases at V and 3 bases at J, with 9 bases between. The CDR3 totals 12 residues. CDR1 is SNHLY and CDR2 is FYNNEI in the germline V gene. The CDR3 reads CASSYNSYEQYF. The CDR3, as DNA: TGTGCCAGCAGCTATAACAGCTACGAGCAGTACTTC.

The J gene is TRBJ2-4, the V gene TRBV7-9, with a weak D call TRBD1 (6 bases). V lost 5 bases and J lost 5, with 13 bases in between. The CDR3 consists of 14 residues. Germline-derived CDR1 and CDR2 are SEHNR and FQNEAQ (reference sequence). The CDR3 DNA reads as TGTGCCAGCAGCGAATACAGGGAACAAAACATTCAGTACTTC. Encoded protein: CASSEYREQNIQYF.

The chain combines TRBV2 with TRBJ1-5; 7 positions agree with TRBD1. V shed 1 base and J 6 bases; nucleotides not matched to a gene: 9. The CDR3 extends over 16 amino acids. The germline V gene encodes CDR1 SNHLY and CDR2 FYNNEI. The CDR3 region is CASSEGQGESVQPQHF. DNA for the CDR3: TGTGCCAGCAGTGAAGGGCAGGGGGAATCCGTTCAGCCCCAGCATTTT.

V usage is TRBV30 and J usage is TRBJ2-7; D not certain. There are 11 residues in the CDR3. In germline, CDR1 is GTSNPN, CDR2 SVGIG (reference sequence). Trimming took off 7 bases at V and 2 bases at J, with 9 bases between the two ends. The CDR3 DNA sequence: TGTGCCTTGGTAAATGCCTACGAGCAGTACTTC. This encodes CALVNAYEQYF.

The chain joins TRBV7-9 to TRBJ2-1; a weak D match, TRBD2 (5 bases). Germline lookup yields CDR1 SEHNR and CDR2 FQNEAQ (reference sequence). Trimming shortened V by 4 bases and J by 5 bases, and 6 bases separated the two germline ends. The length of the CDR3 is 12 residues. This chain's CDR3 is CASSSLDNEQFF. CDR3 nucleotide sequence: TGTGCCAGCAGCTCACTAGACAATGAGCAGTTCTTC.

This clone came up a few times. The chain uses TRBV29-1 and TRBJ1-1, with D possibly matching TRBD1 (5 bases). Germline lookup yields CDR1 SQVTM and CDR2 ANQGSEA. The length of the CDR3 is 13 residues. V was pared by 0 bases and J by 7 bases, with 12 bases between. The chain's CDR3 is CSVEEGGTYEAFF. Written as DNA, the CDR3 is TGCAGCGTTGAAGAGGGGGGGACGTATGAAGCTTTCTTT.

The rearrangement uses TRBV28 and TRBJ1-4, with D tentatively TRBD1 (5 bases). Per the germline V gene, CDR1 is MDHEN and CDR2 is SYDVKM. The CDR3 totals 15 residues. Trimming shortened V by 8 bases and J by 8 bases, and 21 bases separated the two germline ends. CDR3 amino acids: CASGLAGTEDEKLFF. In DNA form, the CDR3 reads TGTGCCAGCGGCCTCGCCGGGACGGAGGACGAAAAACTGTTTTTT. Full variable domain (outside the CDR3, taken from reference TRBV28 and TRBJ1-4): DVKVTQSSRYLVKRTGEKVFLECVQDMDHENMFWYRQDPGLGLRLIYFSYDVKMKEKGDIPEGYSVSREKKERFSLILESASTNQTSMYLCASGLAGTEDEKLFFGSGTQLSVL.

The CDR3 loop reads CASSLGEPGNTIYF. CDR3 DNA sequence: TGTGCCAGCAGTTTAGGGGAACCGGGAAACACCATATATTTT. V and J are TRBV28 and TRBJ1-3; no reliable D call. The CDR3 sequence is 14 residues long. Germline loops: CDR1 MDHEN, CDR2 SYDVKM. Trimming cost V 2 bases and J 4 bases, with 9 bases left between them.

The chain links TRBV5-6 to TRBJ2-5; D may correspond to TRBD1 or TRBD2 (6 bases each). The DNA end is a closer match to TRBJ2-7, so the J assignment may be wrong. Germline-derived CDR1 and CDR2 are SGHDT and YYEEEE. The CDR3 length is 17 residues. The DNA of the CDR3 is TGTGCCAGCAGCTTCAGGATTCCGTCGACAGGACTATACGAGCAGTACTTC. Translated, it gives CASSFRIPSTGLYEQYF.

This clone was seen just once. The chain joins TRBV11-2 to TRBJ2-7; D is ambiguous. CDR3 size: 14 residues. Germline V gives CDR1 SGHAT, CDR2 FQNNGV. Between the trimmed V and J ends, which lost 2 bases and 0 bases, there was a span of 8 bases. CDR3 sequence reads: CASSLMGASYEQYF. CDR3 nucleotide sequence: TGTGCCAGCAGCTTAATGGGTGCCTCCTACGAGCAGTACTTC. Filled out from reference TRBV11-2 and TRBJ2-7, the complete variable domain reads EAGVAQSPRYKIIEKRQSVAFWCNPISGHATLYWYQQILGQGPKLLIQFQNNGVVDDSQLPKDRFSAERLKGVDSTLKIQPAKLEDSAVYLCASSLMGASYEQYFGPGTRLTVT.

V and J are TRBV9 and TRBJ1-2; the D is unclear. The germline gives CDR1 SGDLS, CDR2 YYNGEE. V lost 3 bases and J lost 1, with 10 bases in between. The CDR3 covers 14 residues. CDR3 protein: CASSAPDGNYGYTF. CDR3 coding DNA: TGTGCCAGCAGCGCCCCGGACGGTAACTATGGCTACACCTTC.

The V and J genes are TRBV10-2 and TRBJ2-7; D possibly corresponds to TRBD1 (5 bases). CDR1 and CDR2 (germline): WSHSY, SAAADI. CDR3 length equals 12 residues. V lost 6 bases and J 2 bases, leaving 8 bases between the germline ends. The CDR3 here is CASSPRAYEQYF. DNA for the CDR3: TGCGCCAGCAGCCCCAGGGCCTACGAGCAGTACTTC.

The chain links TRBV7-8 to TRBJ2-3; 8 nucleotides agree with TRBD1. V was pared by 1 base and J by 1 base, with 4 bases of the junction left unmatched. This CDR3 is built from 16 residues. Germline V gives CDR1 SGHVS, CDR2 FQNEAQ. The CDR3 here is CASSLGTGQGTDTQYF. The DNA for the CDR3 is TGTGCCAGCAGCTTAGGGACGGGACAGGGCACAGATACGCAGTATTTT.

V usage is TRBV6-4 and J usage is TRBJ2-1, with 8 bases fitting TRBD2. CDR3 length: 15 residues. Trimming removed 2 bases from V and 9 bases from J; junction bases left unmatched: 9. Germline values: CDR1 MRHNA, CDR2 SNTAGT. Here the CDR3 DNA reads TGTGCCAGCAGTGACGGGACTAGATTCGCAAGTGAGCAGTTCTTC. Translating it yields CASSDGTRFASEQFF.

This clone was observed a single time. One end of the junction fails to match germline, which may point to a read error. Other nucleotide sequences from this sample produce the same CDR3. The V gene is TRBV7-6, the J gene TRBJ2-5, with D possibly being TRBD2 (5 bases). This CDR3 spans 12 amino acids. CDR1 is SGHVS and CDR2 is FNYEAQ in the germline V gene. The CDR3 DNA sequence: TGTGCCAGCAGCCTAGCACAAGAGACCCAGTACTTC. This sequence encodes CASSLAQETQYF.

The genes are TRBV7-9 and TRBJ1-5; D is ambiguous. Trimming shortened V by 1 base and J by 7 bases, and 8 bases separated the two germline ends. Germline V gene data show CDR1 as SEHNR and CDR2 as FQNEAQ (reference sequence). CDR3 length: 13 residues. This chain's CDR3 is CASSLGLRQPQHF. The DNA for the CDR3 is TGTGCCAGCAGCTTAGGCCTTCGCCAGCCCCAGCATTTT.

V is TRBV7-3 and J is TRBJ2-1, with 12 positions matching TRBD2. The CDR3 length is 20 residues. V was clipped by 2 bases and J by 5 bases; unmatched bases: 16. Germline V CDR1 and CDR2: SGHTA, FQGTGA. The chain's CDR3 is CASSLGLTGTSGWRDNEQFF. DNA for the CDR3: TGTGCCAGCAGCTTAGGCCTCACCGGGACTAGCGGGTGGAGAGACAATGAGCAGTTCTTC.

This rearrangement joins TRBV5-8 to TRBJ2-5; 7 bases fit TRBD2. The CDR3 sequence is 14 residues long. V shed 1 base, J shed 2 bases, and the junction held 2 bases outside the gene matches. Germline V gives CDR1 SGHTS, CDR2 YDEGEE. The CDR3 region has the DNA TGTGCCAGCAGCTTGTTACTAGCGCAAGAGACCCAGTACTTC. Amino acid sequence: CASSLLLAQETQYF.

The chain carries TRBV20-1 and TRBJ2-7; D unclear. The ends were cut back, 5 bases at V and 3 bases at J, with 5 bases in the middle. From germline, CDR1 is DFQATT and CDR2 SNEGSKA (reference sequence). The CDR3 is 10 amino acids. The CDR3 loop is CSAGIYEQYF. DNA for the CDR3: TGCAGTGCTGGCATCTACGAGCAGTACTTC.

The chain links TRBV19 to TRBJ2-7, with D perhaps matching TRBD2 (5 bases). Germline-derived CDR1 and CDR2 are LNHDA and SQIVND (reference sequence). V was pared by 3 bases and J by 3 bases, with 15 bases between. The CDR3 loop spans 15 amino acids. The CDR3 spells CASSIDSTSFYEQYF. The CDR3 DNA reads TGTGCCAGTAGTATTGATAGTACTAGTTTCTACGAGCAGTACTTC.

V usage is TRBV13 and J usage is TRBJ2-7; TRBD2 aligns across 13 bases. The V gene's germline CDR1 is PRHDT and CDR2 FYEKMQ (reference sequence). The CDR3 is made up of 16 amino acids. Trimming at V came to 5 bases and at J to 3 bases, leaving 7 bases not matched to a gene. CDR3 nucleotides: TGTGCCAGCAGCGTCGGGACTAGCGGGACCCTCTACGAGCAGTACTTC. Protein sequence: CASSVGTSGTLYEQYF.

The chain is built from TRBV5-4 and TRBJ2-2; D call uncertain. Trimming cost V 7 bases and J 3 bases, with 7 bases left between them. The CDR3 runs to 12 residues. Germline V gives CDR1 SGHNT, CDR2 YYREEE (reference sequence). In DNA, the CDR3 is TGTGCCAGCCTTCTAGACACCGGGGAGCTGTTTTTT. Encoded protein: CASLLDTGELFF.

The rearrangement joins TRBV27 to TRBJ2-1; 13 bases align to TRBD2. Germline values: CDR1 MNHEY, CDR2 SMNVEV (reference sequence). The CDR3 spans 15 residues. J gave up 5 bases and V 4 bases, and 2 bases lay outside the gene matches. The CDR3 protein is CASSYGTSGDNEQFF. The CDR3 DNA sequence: TGTGCCAGCAGTTACGGGACTAGCGGGGACAATGAGCAGTTCTTC.